These 12 T cell receptor beta chains were sequenced from one sample in a study of Ad26.COV2.S vaccination and SARS-CoV-2 variants. The treatment was: about 20 received Ad26.COV2.S at low or high dose, single or two shots; roughly 5 received placebo; per-sample allocation not given. All samples were drawn on day 63, counting from the first vaccine or placebo injection. The data were produced by immunoSEQ multiplex PCR, yet TCRdb's version contains in-frame clones alone and is incomplete. The sample lists about 420,000 clones; 70% to 90% were seen once. Sequencing was performed on peripheral blood, taken in a trial of Ad26.COV2.S vaccine versus placebo. All receptors derive from a person aged 18-65 years who received the Ad26.COV2.S COVID-19 vaccine or a placebo.

The genes are TRBV5-1 and TRBJ1-3, with 7 bases matching TRBD1. Germline V gene lookup returns CDR1 SGHRS and CDR2 YFSETQ. This CDR3 comprises 17 residues. Trimming at V came to 0 bases and at J to 3 bases, leaving 9 bases not matched to a gene. The CDR3, as DNA: TGCGCCAGCAGCTTGGTTGGCACAGGGGCTGTTGGAAACACCATATATTTT. It encodes CASSLVGTGAVGNTIYF.

Remarks on this clone: This specimen includes other DNA sequences encoding the same CDR3. J is TRBJ2-7 and V is TRBV5-4; weak D call: TRBD1 (5 bases). Trimming shortened V by 1 base and J by 2 bases, and 7 bases separated the two germline ends. The CDR3 has 13 residues. Germline V CDR1 and CDR2: SGHNT, YYREEE (reference sequence). DNA for the CDR3: TGTGCCAGCAGCTTGACAGGAACCTACGAGCAGTACTTC. This codes for CASSLTGTYEQYF.

This chain connects TRBV7-2 to TRBJ1-5; tentatively, D is TRBD1 (6 bases). V shed 6 bases and J shed 6 bases, with 18 bases lying between them. Germline assignment: CDR1 SGHTA and CDR2 FQGNSA. The CDR3 is 15 residues long. In nucleotides, the CDR3 is TGTGCCAGCAGATTAAGGGGGGACGGGGCTCAGCCCCAGCATTTT. This encodes CASRLRGDGAQPQHF.

The J gene is TRBJ2-3, the V gene TRBV11-3; possible D gene TRBD2, 5 bases. The germline V and J ends were trimmed by 5 bases and 5 bases, with 11 bases remaining between them. This CDR3 has 13 residues. Germline V gene lookup returns CDR1 SGHNT and CDR2 YENEEA. The CDR3 loop is CASSPEGEDTQYF. Written as DNA, the CDR3 is TGTGCCAGCAGCCCAGAGGGCGAAGATACGCAGTATTTT.

The genes are TRBV27 and TRBJ2-5; no firm D call. Germline V gives CDR1 MNHEY, CDR2 SMNVEV (reference sequence). V was trimmed by 4 bases and J by 5 bases, leaving 14 bases between them. The CDR3 is 14 residues long. CDR3 in DNA: TGTGCCAGCAGTTGGCTCCAGACCAGGGAGACCCAGTACTTC. Translated: CASSWLQTRETQYF.

This chain connects TRBV2 to TRBJ2-1; the D gene is possibly TRBD2 (6 bases). The germline V gene encodes CDR1 SNHLY and CDR2 FYNNEI. This CDR3 region has 19 residues. Trimming removed 7 bases at V and 0 bases at J, with 25 bases between. The CDR3 sequence: CASTRDSAGHLLSYNEQFF. Written as DNA, the CDR3 is TGTGCCAGCACCAGGGACTCCGCGGGTCACCTTCTCTCCTACAATGAGCAGTTCTTC. The full variable domain, rest sourced from reference TRBV2 and TRBJ2-1, is EPEVTQTPSHQVTQMGQEVILRCVPISNHLYFYWYRQILGQKVEFLVSFYNNEISEKSEIFDDQFSVERPDGSNFTLKIRSTKLEDSAMYFCASTRDSAGHLLSYNEQFFGPGTRLTVL.

The J gene is TRBJ2-7, the V gene TRBV11-2, with 9 bases identical to TRBD1. The germline V gene encodes CDR1 SGHAT and CDR2 FQNNGV. V dropped 7 bases and J dropped 6; count of bases not matched to a gene: 10. The CDR3 consists of 14 residues. The CDR3 nucleotides are TGTGCCAGCACGTACGGACAGGGGACCCGCGAGCAGTACTTC. The encoded protein is CASTYGQGTREQYF.

This clone was seen just once. This chain joins TRBV4-3 and TRBJ1-2, with D maybe TRBD1 (5 bases). V shed 4 bases and J shed 1 base, with 10 bases lying between them. CDR3 length: 14 amino acids. Germline V gene sequence: CDR1 LGHNA, CDR2 YSLEER. For the CDR3, the DNA is TGCGCCAGCAGCCCTTTGGGGGTTAACTATGGCTACACCTTC. As protein: CASSPLGVNYGYTF.

The V and J genes are TRBV7-2 and TRBJ1-3; D possibly corresponds to TRBD1 (5 bases). Germline values: CDR1 SGHTA, CDR2 FQGNSA. CDR3 size: 16 residues. Trimming removed 1 base at V and 0 bases at J, with 10 bases between. CDR3 protein: CASSLVGGLSGNTIYF. Written as DNA, the CDR3 is TGTGCCAGCAGCTTAGTTGGGGGACTCTCTGGAAACACCATATATTTT.

This chain links TRBV5-4 with TRBJ2-7, with a possible D match to TRBD2 (6 bases). CDR1 is SGHNT and CDR2 is YYREEE in the germline V gene (reference sequence). The CDR3 length is 13 residues. V lost 3 bases, J lost 4 bases, and 11 bases lay in between. The CDR3 sequence: CASSWGRSYEQYF. The CDR3 nucleotides are TGTGCCAGCAGCTGGGGGAGGTCGTACGAGCAGTACTTC.

CDR3 bases: TGCGCCAGCAGACCCGGAGGGGACTATGGCTACACCTTC. Translated, it gives CASRPGGDYGYTF. V gene TRBV5-1 combines with J gene TRBJ1-2; D may be TRBD1 (5 bases). Between the trimmed V and J ends, which lost 5 bases and 3 bases, there was a span of 11 bases. This CDR3 is built from 13 residues. Germline V lookup: CDR1 SGHRS, CDR2 YFSETQ.

The chain couples TRBV5-1 to TRBJ2-5, with TRBD2 matching over 8 bases. The CDR3 consists of 16 residues. Unmatched junction bases numbered 5, after V lost 0 bases and J lost 1 base. Germline V CDR1 and CDR2: SGHRS, YFSETQ. The CDR3 DNA is TGCGCCAGCAGCTTGGCTGCGGGGGGTTTCCAAGAGACCCAGTACTTC. It yields the protein CASSLAAGGFQETQYF.